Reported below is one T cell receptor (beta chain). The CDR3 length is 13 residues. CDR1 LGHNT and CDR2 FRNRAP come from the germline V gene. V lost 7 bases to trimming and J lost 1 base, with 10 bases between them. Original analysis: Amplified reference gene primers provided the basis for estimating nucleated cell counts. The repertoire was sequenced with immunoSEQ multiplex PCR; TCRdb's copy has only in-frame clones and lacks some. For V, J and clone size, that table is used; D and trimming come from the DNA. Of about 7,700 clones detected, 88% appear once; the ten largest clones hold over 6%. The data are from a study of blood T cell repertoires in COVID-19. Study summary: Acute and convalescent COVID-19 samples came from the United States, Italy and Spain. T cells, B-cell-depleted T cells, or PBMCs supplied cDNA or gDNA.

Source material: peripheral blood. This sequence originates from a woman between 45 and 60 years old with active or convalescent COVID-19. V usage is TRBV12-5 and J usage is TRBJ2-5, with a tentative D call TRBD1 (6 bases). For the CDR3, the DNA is TGTGCTAGTGCCCCGACAGGCCAAGAGACCCAGTACTTC. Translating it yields CASAPTGQETQYF.